The rows below give T cell receptor beta chains drawn from one sample of a study of T cell clonotyping in hematopoietic cell transplantation. Only in-frame clones appear in the TCRdb table, and some are missing; sequencing was by immunoSEQ multiplex PCR. The repertoire holds 35,000 to 50,000 clones, with 75% to 90% as singletons. Sequenced material: peripheral blood mononuclear cells, taken before stem cell transplant. The receptor set was obtained from a man between 60 and 75 years old with acute myeloid leukemia. Some clones in this sample may be carry-over from other donors' samples. CDR3s include the opening cysteine and the closing phenylalanine or tryptophan. The D gene is left open where the match is weak. Where a row states a size, it is once, few, many or the class of an expanded clone; other rows omit it.

V gene: TRBV6-5; clone size: NA; D gene: TRBD1; J gene: TRBJ1-1; CDR3 DNA: TGTGCCAGCAGTTACTCGACCACAGGGGGCGCGGCTGAAGCTTTCTTT; CDR3 protein: CASSYSTTGGAAEAFF
V gene: TRBV1; clone size: NA; D gene: NA; J gene: TRBJ1-5; CDR3 DNA: TGCACCAGCAGCCAAGGACAGATTAGCAATCAGCCCCAGCATTTT; CDR3 protein: CTSSQGQISNQPQHF
V gene: TRBV7-2; clone size: NA; D gene: NA; J gene: TRBJ1-1; CDR3 DNA: TGTGCCAGCAGCCCCCGAACAGGCGGCGGAAGCACTGAAGCTTTCTTT; CDR3 protein: CASSPRTGGGSTEAFF
V gene: TRBV25-1; clone size: NA; D gene: NA; J gene: TRBJ1-2; CDR3 DNA: TGTGCCAGCAGTGAACTCAGCTATGGCTACACCTTC; CDR3 protein: CASSELSYGYTF
V gene: TRBV6-1; clone size: NA; D gene: NA; J gene: TRBJ1-3; CDR3 DNA: TGTGCCAGCAGTGACAGGTCTGGAAACACCATATATTTT; CDR3 protein: CASSDRSGNTIYF
V gene: TRBV14; clone size: once; D gene: TRBD1; J gene: TRBJ1-2; CDR3 DNA: TGTGCCAGCAGGGGACAGTTCTATGGCTACACCTTC; CDR3 protein: CASRGQFYGYTF
V gene: TRBV5-1; clone size: NA; D gene: TRBD1; J gene: TRBJ2-1; CDR3 DNA: TGCGCCAGCAGCTTCAGGACAGGGGGAAACGATGAGCAGTTCTTC; CDR3 protein: CASSFRTGGNDEQFF
V gene: TRBV30; clone size: NA; D gene: TRBD1; J gene: TRBJ2-3; CDR3 DNA: TGTGCCTGCGACCGGGACAGGGCTTTTCGGGCAGATACGCAGTATTTT; CDR3 protein: CACDRDRAFRADTQYF
V gene: TRBV6-5; clone size: NA; D gene: TRBD1; J gene: TRBJ2-5; CDR3 DNA: TGTGCCAGCAGTTACTGGACAGGGAGAAGAGAGACCCAGTACTTC; CDR3 protein: CASSYWTGRRETQYF
V gene: TRBV2; clone size: NA; D gene: NA; J gene: TRBJ1-5; CDR3 DNA: TGTGCCAGCAGTGTTTTTGGAAGGAGCAATCAGCCCCAGCATTTT; CDR3 protein: CASSVFGRSNQPQHF
V gene: TRBV7-6; clone size: NA; D gene: NA; J gene: TRBJ2-7; CDR3 DNA: TGTGCCAGCAGCAGACAAATGCAGGGAAGCTACGAGCAGTACTTC; CDR3 protein: CASSRQMQGSYEQYF
V gene: TRBV21-1; clone size: NA; D gene: NA; J gene: TRBJ1-1; CDR3 DNA: TGTGCCAGCCCCTCCAGGGACTACGGGGAGAACACTGAAGCTTTCTTT; CDR3 protein: CASPSRDYGENTEAFF
V gene: TRBV2; clone size: once; D gene: TRBD1; J gene: TRBJ2-7; CDR3 DNA: TGTGCCAGCTACCGGGCGACAGGGGGCGTTATTAGATCCTACGAGCAGTACTTC; CDR3 protein: CASYRATGGVIRSYEQYF
V gene: TRBV7-2; clone size: NA; D gene: TRBD1; J gene: TRBJ1-3; CDR3 DNA: TGTGCCAGCAGCTTGGAGGACAGGGGAGGCGGAAACACCATATATTTT; CDR3 protein: CASSLEDRGGGNTIYF
V gene: TRBV11-3; clone size: NA; D gene: TRBD2; J gene: TRBJ2-7; CDR3 DNA: TGTGCCAGCAGCCGGGGGGGTTCCTACGAGCAGTACTTC; CDR3 protein: CASSRGGSYEQYF
V gene: TRBV6-5; clone size: NA; D gene: NA; J gene: TRBJ1-4; CDR3 DNA: TGTGCCGTTCGGGACTCCAGTGAAAAACTGTTTTTT; CDR3 protein: CAVRDSSEKLFF
V gene: TRBV19; clone size: NA; D gene: TRBD2; J gene: TRBJ2-2; CDR3 DNA: TGTGCCAGTAGTAATAGCGGGGGAAGGACCGGGGAGCTGTTTTTT; CDR3 protein: CASSNSGGRTGELFF
V gene: TRBV9; clone size: NA; D gene: NA; J gene: TRBJ1-6; CDR3 DNA: TGTGCCAGCAGCAGGACGCCTTCCTCACCCCTCCACTTT; CDR3 protein: CASSRTPSSPLHF
V gene: TRBV7-2; clone size: once; D gene: TRBD1; J gene: TRBJ1-2; CDR3 DNA: TGTGCCAGCAGCCCTACCGGGACAGGGGTTAACTATGGCTACACCTTC; CDR3 protein: CASSPTGTGVNYGYTF
V gene: TRBV14; clone size: NA; D gene: NA; J gene: TRBJ1-2; CDR3 DNA: TGTGCCAGCAGCCAAGTAGACAGGACTAACTATGGCTACACCTTC; CDR3 protein: CASSQVDRTNYGYTF
V gene: TRBV25-1; clone size: NA; D gene: NA; J gene: TRBJ1-3; CDR3 DNA: TGTGCCAGCAGTGAATATTTCTCTGGAAACACCATATATTTT; CDR3 protein: CASSEYFSGNTIYF
V gene: TRBV25-1; clone size: NA; D gene: NA; J gene: TRBJ2-2; CDR3 DNA: TGTGCCAGCAGTCTCTCAAAAATCACCGGGGAGCTGTTTTTT; CDR3 protein: CASSLSKITGELFF
V gene: TRBV7-6; clone size: NA; D gene: NA; J gene: TRBJ2-7; CDR3 DNA: TGTGCCAGCAGCCAGGGGGGGGAGCAGTACTTC; CDR3 protein: CASSQGGEQYF
V gene: TRBV5-1; clone size: NA; D gene: TRBD1; J gene: TRBJ1-5; CDR3 DNA: TGCGCCAGCAGCTTAAGCCCAGGGGGCAGCAATCAGCCCCAGCATTTT; CDR3 protein: CASSLSPGGSNQPQHF
V gene: TRBV2; clone size: NA; D gene: NA; J gene: TRBJ1-6; CDR3 DNA: TGTGCCAGCACATTCAGTCGGTATAATTCACCCCTCCACTTT; CDR3 protein: CASTFSRYNSPLHF
V gene: TRBV28; clone size: NA; D gene: NA; J gene: TRBJ2-2; CDR3 DNA: TGTGCCAGCAGTTTAAACAGGGTCTTCGGGGAGCTGTTTTTT; CDR3 protein: CASSLNRVFGELFF
V gene: TRBV7-3; clone size: NA; D gene: TRBD1; J gene: TRBJ2-1; CDR3 DNA: TGTGCCAGCAGTTTAACAGGGGGCAATGAGCAGTTCTTC; CDR3 protein: CASSLTGGNEQFF
V gene: TRBV6-1; clone size: once; D gene: NA; J gene: TRBJ1-5; CDR3 DNA: TGTGCCAGCAGTGAAATGACACTCTCCAATCAGCCCCAGCATTTT; CDR3 protein: CASSEMTLSNQPQHF
V gene: TRBV5-4; clone size: NA; D gene: NA; J gene: TRBJ2-7; CDR3 DNA: TGTGCCAGCAGCTCCCCGGACGGACAGATTGAGCAGTACTTC; CDR3 protein: CASSSPDGQIEQYF
V gene: TRBV5-6; clone size: NA; D gene: NA; J gene: TRBJ2-7; CDR3 DNA: TGTGCCAGCAGCCCGTCGGGCTCCTACGAGCAGTACTTC; CDR3 protein: CASSPSGSYEQYF
V gene: TRBV30; clone size: NA; D gene: NA; J gene: TRBJ1-1; CDR3 DNA: TGTGCCTGGAGCTCGGTGGTCTTGTCTGAAGCTTTCTTT; CDR3 protein: CAWSSVVLSEAFF
V gene: TRBV9; clone size: NA; D gene: NA; J gene: TRBJ1-1; CDR3 DNA: TGTGCCAGCAGCACCGGATGGGGGGCGAAAACTGAAGCTTTCTTT; CDR3 protein: CASSTGWGAKTEAFF
V gene: TRBV7-2; clone size: NA; D gene: TRBD2; J gene: TRBJ2-5; CDR3 DNA: TGTGCCAGCAGCCCGGGGGGGACCCAAGAGACCCAGTACTTC; CDR3 protein: CASSPGGTQETQYF
V gene: TRBV4-3; clone size: NA; D gene: NA; J gene: TRBJ1-2; CDR3 DNA: TGCGCCAGCAGCCAAGAGGGTACCTATGGCTACACCTTC; CDR3 protein: CASSQEGTYGYTF
V gene: TRBV19; clone size: NA; D gene: NA; J gene: TRBJ1-3; CDR3 DNA: TGTGCCAGTAGTAGAACAGGGCTCTCTGGAAACACCATATATTTT; CDR3 protein: CASSRTGLSGNTIYF